These T cell receptor beta chains were read from a single sample in a study of regulatory T cells in long-lasting Graves disease. TCRdb re-analysed the multiplex PCR reads in MiXCR, keeping a single row per CDR3 protein. The sample includes fewer than 650,000 distinct CDR3 sequences, around 15% of them seen just once. This sample also appeared in a second study, on T cells in Graves' hyperthyroidism and ophthalmopathy.

The sample here was peripheral blood mononuclear cells (PBMCs), taken at new diagnosis, from a patient treated with antithyroid drugs. The receptors originated from a woman aged 25 to 45 with Graves disease. Both conserved end residues are part of each CDR3. The order of the fields is J gene, V gene, D gene, CDR3 protein. A D gene is named only where the DNA matches it firmly.

j_call: TRBJ1-2; v_call: TRBV28; d_call: -; cdr3_aa: CASGNAGSLGVHNYGYTF
j_call: TRBJ1-1; v_call: TRBV9; d_call: -; cdr3_aa: CASSVAPRGANKDTEAFF
j_call: -; v_call: TRBV5-1; d_call: -; cdr3_aa: CASSITSGATGETQYF
j_call: TRBJ2-7; v_call: TRBV6-7; d_call: TRBD2; cdr3_aa: CASSYGTISYEQYF
j_call: TRBJ2-2; v_call: TRBV12-3/TRBV12-4; d_call: -; cdr3_aa: CASSQISSGELFF
j_call: TRBJ1-2; v_call: TRBV7-9; d_call: TRBD1; cdr3_aa: CASSSPEGMTGDYGYTF
j_call: TRBJ1-2; v_call: TRBV29-1; d_call: -; cdr3_aa: CSVHGALTNYGYTF
j_call: TRBJ1-1; v_call: TRBV2; d_call: -; cdr3_aa: CATLLLLASF
j_call: TRBJ1-5; v_call: TRBV20-1; d_call: -; cdr3_aa: CSASQSNQPQHF
j_call: TRBJ1-2; v_call: TRBV30; d_call: TRBD1; cdr3_aa: CAWSQGAGYTF
j_call: TRBJ2-3; v_call: TRBV19; d_call: TRBD1; cdr3_aa: CATSGQTDTQYF
j_call: TRBJ1-5; v_call: TRBV19; d_call: -; cdr3_aa: CASTEGWGAVQPQHF
j_call: TRBJ1-2; v_call: TRBV3-1; d_call: -; cdr3_aa: CASSQESRSYGYTF
j_call: TRBJ2-3; v_call: TRBV27; d_call: TRBD2; cdr3_aa: CASSLGAGAHTDTQYF
j_call: TRBJ2-5; v_call: TRBV7-9; d_call: -; cdr3_aa: CASSTSPWRSQETQYF
j_call: TRBJ2-3; v_call: TRBV12-3/TRBV12-4; d_call: TRBD2; cdr3_aa: CASSFGLAGVGDTQYF
j_call: TRBJ1-6; v_call: TRBV7-9; d_call: -; cdr3_aa: CASSLVRGLVSYNSPLHF
j_call: TRBJ2-1; v_call: TRBV19; d_call: -; cdr3_aa: CASSVGLTFHEQFF
j_call: TRBJ1-2; v_call: TRBV28; d_call: -; cdr3_aa: CASSFWNYGYTF
j_call: TRBJ1-5; v_call: TRBV12-3/TRBV12-4; d_call: TRBD1; cdr3_aa: CASKTGQAYQPQHF
j_call: TRBJ2-7; v_call: TRBV5-5; d_call: -; cdr3_aa: CASSFREGRYEQYF
j_call: TRBJ2-1; v_call: TRBV7-9; d_call: TRBD2; cdr3_aa: CASSLRLAGGMGNEQFF
j_call: TRBJ2-7; v_call: TRBV15; d_call: TRBD1; cdr3_aa: CATSREAGQGVGYEQYF